Below are 32 T cell receptor beta chains sequenced from a single sample in a study of blood T cell repertoires in COVID-19. Sequencing was performed with immunoSEQ multiplex PCR; in TCRdb, only in-frame clones are kept and a portion is missing. The data show 90,000 to 120,000 clones, less than 85% seen once. Sequencing was performed on peripheral blood. These TCRs come from a woman in her thirties or forties with acute or convalescent COVID-19.

The chain carries TRBV5-6 and TRBJ2-2; 9 bases line up with TRBD1. The germline CDR1 and CDR2 sequences are SGHDT and YYEEEE. CDR3 size: 17 residues. Trimming removed 0 bases from V and 2 bases from J; junction bases left unmatched: 5. The CDR3 sequence: CASSLAGDRVNTGELFF. The DNA of the CDR3 is TGTGCCAGCAGCTTGGCCGGGGACAGGGTTAACACCGGGGAGCTGTTTTTT.

This chain uses TRBV9 with TRBJ2-2, with D perhaps TRBD2 (6 bases). The V gene lost 3 bases and the J gene lost 4 bases, with 13 bases spanning the gap. The CDR3 is 15 amino acids. The germline V gene encodes CDR1 SGDLS and CDR2 YYNGEE. CDR3 coding DNA: TGTGCCAGCAGCGATACGGGACTTCCCACCGGGGAGCTGTTTTTT. Protein: CASSDTGLPTGELFF.

The V gene is TRBV6-5, the J gene TRBJ1-2; 7 nucleotides match TRBD1. Germline values: CDR1 MNHEY, CDR2 SVGAGI. CDR3 size: 15 residues. The ends lost 5 bases at V and 2 bases at J; junction bases unmatched: 8. CDR3 coding DNA: TGTGCCAGCAGTCCCCGACAGGGAAGAAACTATGGCTACACCTTC. This gives the protein CASSPRQGRNYGYTF.

The gene calls are TRBV6-2 or TRBV6-3 and TRBJ1-5; 9 bases are a match to TRBD1. This CDR3 contains 16 residues. V lost 5 bases and J lost 6; bases outside the gene matches: 11. Germline V gives CDR1 MNHEY, CDR2 SVGEGT. CDR3 in amino acids: CASSDPATGGTQPQHF. The CDR3 nucleotides read TGTGCCAGCAGTGACCCCGCTACAGGGGGCACTCAGCCCCAGCATTTT.

The chain uses TRBV28 and TRBJ2-3; D is uncertain. V gave up 3 bases and J gave up 9 bases, with 13 bases separating them. From germline, CDR1 is MDHEN and CDR2 SYDVKM. The CDR3 has 13 amino acids. The DNA of the CDR3 is TGTGCCAGCAGTTTGGGCCCAGGTTGGACGCAGTATTTT. This translates into CASSLGPGWTQYF.

About this clone: Other DNA sequences in the sample encode the same CDR3. The rearrangement links TRBV2 to TRBJ2-6; 10 bases map to TRBD1. The trim removed 4 bases at V and 2 bases at J, leaving 2 bases unmatched. Germline V lookup: CDR1 SNHLY, CDR2 FYNNEI. The CDR3 sequence is 16 residues long. Here the CDR3 DNA reads TGTGCCAGCAGTGTGACAGGGGGCGCTGGGGCCAACGTCCTGACTTTC. This encodes CASSVTGGAGANVLTF.

This rearrangement joins TRBV5-6 to TRBJ2-1, with TRBD2 identical over 12 bases. The J segment lost 8 bases and the V segment lost 7 bases, leaving 7 bases of the junction unmatched. The CDR3 runs 14 residues. The germline gives CDR1 SGHDT, CDR2 YYEEEE. CDR3 amino acids: CASASGGAGDEQFF. In DNA form, the CDR3 reads TGTGCCAGCGCTAGCGGGGGGGCAGGCGATGAGCAGTTCTTC.

The chain joins TRBV11-2 to TRBJ1-1; TRBD1 might be the D (6 bases). Looked up from germline, CDR1 is SGHAT and CDR2 is FQNNGV. V lost 4 bases and J 1 base, leaving 10 bases between the germline ends. The CDR3 spans 14 residues. The CDR3 DNA reads TGTGCCAGCAGCTCACAACAGGGGAACACTGAAGCTTTCTTT. Its translation: CASSSQQGNTEAFF.

This clone turned up a few times. The gene calls are TRBV18 and TRBJ2-7; 8 positions match TRBD1. V lost 0 bases to trimming and J lost 5 bases; unmatched junction nucleotides: 9. CDR1 is KGHSH and CDR2 is LQKENI in the germline V gene. The length of the CDR3 is 16 residues. CDR3 amino acids: CASSPPRTGFGDEQYF. CDR3 DNA sequence: TGTGCCAGCTCACCACCCCGGACAGGGTTTGGGGACGAGCAGTACTTC.

This chain links TRBV6-2 or TRBV6-3 with TRBJ1-2; D may be TRBD1 (6 bases). The CDR3 is 13 residues long. V was cut by 6 bases and J by 4 bases, with 12 bases left in between. The germline CDR1 and CDR2 sequences are MNHEY and SVGEGT. For the CDR3, the DNA is TGTGCCAGCAGCCAAGGGGGATCCTATGGCTACACCTTC. Its protein is CASSQGGSYGYTF.

V usage is TRBV15 and J usage is TRBJ1-5; D uncertain. Trimming took off 6 bases at V and 4 bases at J, with 19 bases between the two ends. The germline CDR1 and CDR2 sequences are LNHNV and YYDKDF (reference sequence). CDR3 size: 16 residues. The CDR3 sequence is CATSSFRPGSNQPQHF. The CDR3 DNA is TGTGCCACCAGTTCCTTCAGACCGGGATCTAATCAGCCCCAGCATTTT.

V is TRBV30 and J is TRBJ2-5, with a weak D call TRBD1 (5 bases). Per germline, CDR1 GTSNPN and CDR2 SVGIG (reference sequence). CDR3 length: 13 residues. V was clipped by 0 bases and J by 1 base, with 6 bases between them. The CDR3 DNA follows: TGTGCCTGGAGTGTGCAGGGCCAAGAGACCCAGTACTTC. This translates into CAWSVQGQETQYF.

In the case of this clone: Other nucleotide sequences from this sample produce the same CDR3. The rearrangement joins TRBV5-4 to TRBJ2-5, with TRBD1 as a possible D gene (5 bases). From germline, CDR1 is SGHNT and CDR2 YYREEE (reference sequence). V was trimmed by 0 bases and J by 3 bases, leaving 6 bases between them. This CDR3 is built from 13 residues. The CDR3 is CASSLAGKETQYF. CDR3 nucleotides: TGTGCCAGCAGCTTGGCAGGGAAAGAGACCCAGTACTTC.

V and J are TRBV5-1 and TRBJ1-4; 8 bases match TRBD1. The CDR3 runs 15 residues. Germline-derived CDR1 and CDR2 are SGHRS and YFSETQ. With V trimmed by 4 bases and J by 3 bases, 5 bases remained unmatched. Here the CDR3 reads CASSPTGQANEKLFF. In DNA form, the CDR3 reads TGCGCCAGCAGCCCTACGGGACAGGCTAATGAAAAACTGTTTTTT.

The V and J genes are TRBV18 and TRBJ2-7, with D unclear. Per germline, CDR1 KGHSH and CDR2 LQKENI. CDR3 size: 17 residues. V lost 6 bases and J lost 6, with 27 bases in between. The CDR3 DNA sequence: TGTGCCAGCTCCACAATGCCCCCCGGTGCCCCCGCAGGCGAGCAGTACTTC. Protein: CASSTMPPGAPAGEQYF. The whole variable domain, remainder taken from reference TRBV18 and TRBJ2-7, is NAGVMQNPRHLVRRRGQEARLRCSPMKGHSHVYWYRQLPEEGLKFMVYLQKENIIDESGMPKERFSAEFPKEGPSILRIQQVVRGDSAAYFCASSTMPPGAPAGEQYFGPGTRLTVT.

The gene calls are TRBV3-1 (or the pseudogene TRBV3-2) and TRBJ2-7; no reliable D call. Germline V CDR1 and CDR2: LGHDT, YNNKEL (reference sequence). V was cut by 1 base and J by 4 bases, with 14 bases left in between. The CDR3 spans 15 residues. The DNA for the CDR3 is TGTGCCAGCAGCCAAGGTAACAGCTTCCCATACGAGCAGTACTTC. It is translated as CASSQGNSFPYEQYF.

The chain links TRBV5-6 to TRBJ1-5; D uncertain. Germline values: CDR1 SGHDT, CDR2 YYEEEE. This CDR3 is 12 amino acids long. The ends were cut back, 0 bases at V and 7 bases at J, with 5 bases in the middle. CDR3 protein: CASSLAGQPQHF. Written as DNA, the CDR3 is TGTGCCAGCAGCTTGGCAGGACAGCCCCAGCATTTT. Looking up the rest from reference TRBV5-6 and TRBJ1-5 gives the full variable domain: DAGVTQSPTHLIKTRGQQVTLRCSPKSGHDTVSWYQQALGQGPQFIFQYYEEEERQRGNFPDRFSGHQFPNYSSELNVNALLLGDSALYLCASSLAGQPQHFGDGTRLSIL.

The chain recombines TRBV24-1 with TRBJ1-2; no clear D gene. The V end lost 2 bases, the J end lost 1 base, and 7 bases lay between the germline ends. The CDR3 runs to 14 residues. Germline CDR1 KGHDR, CDR2 SFDVKD. The CDR3: CATSDSGSNYGYTF. DNA for the CDR3: TGTGCCACCAGTGATTCCGGGAGTAACTATGGCTACACCTTC.

V gene TRBV10-3 combines with J gene TRBJ1-2; 9 bases match TRBD1. The CDR3 runs to 13 residues. The trim removed 7 bases at V and 6 bases at J, leaving 6 bases unmatched. Per the germline V gene, CDR1 is ENHRY and CDR2 is SYGVKD. This chain's CDR3 is CAITGTGTHGYTF. CDR3 nucleotide sequence: TGTGCCATCACTGGGACAGGGACTCATGGCTACACCTTC.

This rearrangement joins TRBV19 to TRBJ1-2, with D uncertain. V was shortened by 11 bases and J by 5 bases, with 18 bases between the two germline ends. Germline V lookup: CDR1 LNHDA, CDR2 SQIVND (reference sequence). The CDR3 is 13 amino acids. The chain's CDR3 is CASQDLGLYGYTF. CDR3 DNA sequence: TGTGCCTCCCAAGACCTAGGATTATATGGCTACACCTTC.

The rearrangement uses TRBV2 and TRBJ2-7; 9 bases are a match to TRBD1. V gave up 4 bases and J gave up 3 bases; unmatched junction bases: 7. Germline CDR1 reads SNHLY; CDR2 reads FYNNEI. CDR3 length: 15 residues. In DNA, the CDR3 is TGTGCCAGCAGTGTGCTGGGACAGGGCCGCTACGAGCAGTACTTC. Translated: CASSVLGQGRYEQYF. Combining the CDR3 with reference TRBV2 and TRBJ2-7 gives the whole variable domain EPEVTQTPSHQVTQMGQEVILRCVPISNHLYFYWYRQILGQKVEFLVSFYNNEISEKSEIFDDQFSVERPDGSNFTLKIRSTKLEDSAMYFCASSVLGQGRYEQYFGPGTRLTVT.

Only a few counts were recorded for this clone. The V call is TRBV6-5, the J call TRBJ1-2, with D perhaps matching TRBD1 (6 bases). The CDR3 contains 14 residues. Deletions cut 4 bases from V and 3 bases from J, with 12 bases between. Germline V gene sequence: CDR1 MNHEY, CDR2 SVGAGI. Here the CDR3 reads CASSFLDSYYGYTF. CDR3 nucleotide sequence: TGTGCCAGCAGTTTCTTGGACAGCTACTATGGCTACACCTTC.

This rearrangement joins TRBV11-2 to TRBJ1-4; the D gene is possibly TRBD1 (5 bases). Between the trimmed V and J ends, which lost 5 bases and 11 bases, there was a span of 12 bases. From germline, CDR1 is SGHAT and CDR2 FQNNGV. The CDR3 has 12 residues. The CDR3 here is CASSIDGGKLFF. The CDR3 DNA reads as TGTGCCAGCAGCATCGATGGGGGGAAACTGTTTTTT.

This clone was seen once. This chain links TRBV5-6 with TRBJ1-2, with D perhaps TRBD1 (5 bases). The germline CDR1 and CDR2 sequences are SGHDT and YYEEEE. The germline V and J ends were trimmed by 4 bases and 3 bases, with 19 bases remaining between them. The CDR3 is 16 amino acids. CDR3 sequence: CASSPRQLSFDYGYTF. Written as DNA, the CDR3 is TGTGCCAGCAGCCCTCGACAGCTATCCTTTGACTATGGCTACACCTTC.

The rearrangement uses TRBV6-1 and TRBJ1-6; D unresolved. Germline V gene sequence: CDR1 MNHNS, CDR2 SASEGT. CDR3 size: 11 residues. V was cut by 8 bases and J by 7 bases, with 6 bases left in between. The CDR3: CASAGNSPLHF. The CDR3 bases are TGTGCCAGCGCGGGGAATTCACCCCTCCACTTT.

This chain uses TRBV12-5 with TRBJ1-1, with D possibly TRBD1 on 6 matching bases. The V gene's germline CDR1 is LGHNT and CDR2 FRNRAP. This CDR3 comprises 16 residues. V lost 4 bases, J lost 1 base, and 16 bases lay in between. The DNA of the CDR3 is TGTGCTAGTGGTTCCCATCCCCGGGGGGCGAACACTGAAGCTTTCTTT. This sequence encodes CASGSHPRGANTEAFF.

This clone was detected only once. V and J are TRBV30 and TRBJ2-1; the D gene is possibly TRBD2 (6 bases). The CDR3 contains 15 residues. Looked up from germline, CDR1 is GTSNPN and CDR2 is SVGIG (reference sequence). V shed 1 base and J shed 3 bases, with 13 bases lying between them. CDR3 sequence reads: CAWSARGTYYNEQFF. CDR3 DNA: TGTGCCTGGAGTGCTCGGGGGACTTACTACAATGAGCAGTTCTTC.

The chain combines TRBV6-1 with TRBJ2-5, with D tentatively TRBD1 (6 bases). V gave up 0 bases and J gave up 5 bases, with 10 bases separating them. Germline V gives CDR1 MNHNS, CDR2 SASEGT. The CDR3 has 14 residues. This CDR3 is CASSEAWGLETQYF. As DNA, the CDR3 is TGTGCCAGCAGTGAAGCCTGGGGGCTCGAGACCCAGTACTTC.

This sequence joins TRBV28 and TRBJ2-1, with 11 positions matching TRBD1. Trimming removed 6 bases from V and 7 bases from J; junction bases left unmatched: 8. CDR1 is MDHEN, CDR2 SYDVKM, per germline. The CDR3 totals 15 residues. CDR3 residues: CASRPGQGDRNEQFF. CDR3 nucleotides: TGTGCCAGCAGACCGGGACAGGGGGATCGGAATGAGCAGTTCTTC.

The J gene is TRBJ1-6, the V gene TRBV19; D is perhaps TRBD1 (6 bases). CDR1 is LNHDA and CDR2 is SQIVND in the germline V gene (reference sequence). The V end was cut by 7 bases, the J end by 3 bases, with 13 bases between. The CDR3 spans 15 residues. This chain's CDR3 is CASMEDRSYNSPLHF. The CDR3 DNA follows: TGTGCCAGTATGGAGGACAGAAGCTATAATTCACCCCTCCACTTT. Complete variable domain (other parts from reference TRBV19 and TRBJ1-6): DGGITQSPKYLFRKEGQNVTLSCEQNLNHDAMYWYRQDPGQGLRLIYYSQIVNDFQKGDIAEGYSVSREKKESFPLTVTSAQKNPTAFYLCASMEDRSYNSPLHFGNGTRLTVT.

This clone appeared a few times. The chain combines TRBV5-1 with TRBJ1-1; a weak D match, TRBD1 (5 bases). The CDR3 extends over 17 amino acids. Germline CDR1 and CDR2: SGHRS and YFSETQ. V lost 4 bases and J lost 4, with 23 bases in between. The CDR3 region has the DNA TGCGCCAGCAGCCCGGGAGGGGCTCACCATACAATCACTGAAGCTTTCTTT. It is translated as CASSPGGAHHTITEAFF.

The CDR3 sequence: CASSQESARGGYTF. The DNA of the CDR3 is TGTGCCAGCTCACAGGAGTCGGCCCGTGGAGGCTACACCTTC. The chain carries TRBV18 and TRBJ1-2; no clear D gene. The germline CDR1 and CDR2 sequences are KGHSH and LQKENI. The V gene lost 4 bases and the J gene lost 8 bases, with 17 bases spanning the gap. The CDR3 covers 14 residues.